This T cell receptor (beta chain) was sequenced for a study of cytomegalovirus exposure and HLA in healthy donors. On the study more broadly: A prior study identified just under 120 million unique TCR beta sequences from 180 million or so T cells. Most donors, about 82% of a few hundred genotyped, fell in the Caucasian-associated ancestry cluster.

Broader study findings: DRB1 had the most TCR associations and HLA-C the fewest, a later analysis found, with rates varying by HLA locus.

Note on this clone: Its target is not known.

With 60 Vbeta and 13 Jbeta primers, the PCR was carried out. Method: immunoSEQ multiplex PCR; TCRdb's copy keeps in-frame clones and lacks some. Here the sample spans roughly 150,000 clones, roughly 80% being singletons. Per germline, CDR1 MNHEY and CDR2 SMNVEV (reference sequence). The CDR3 totals 20 residues. J lost 3 bases, V lost 4 bases, and 15 bases had no gene match. This receptor was taken from a male donor in good health and CMV-seronegative. The gene calls are TRBV27 and TRBJ2-4, with 13 positions matching TRBD2. Sequencing was performed on PBMCs. The CDR3 loop reads CASSSLGLAGAARDKNIQYF. The CDR3, as DNA: TGTGCCAGCAGTTCCCTAGGACTAGCGGGAGCCGCCCGGGACAAAAACATTCAGTACTTC.